This T cell receptor (beta chain) stems from a study of response to subunit inactivated influenza vaccine. General study points: Few additional T cells are recruited per seasonal influenza vaccination, authors suggested.

From the RT-PCR reads, TCRdb called clonotypes with MiXCR, one entry per CDR3 protein. The sample holds about 650,000 distinct CDR3 sequences, 12% to 15% seen once. Notes on this clonotype: Its cognate antigen is unknown.

Germline V CDR1 and CDR2: SGHTA, FQGNSA. This CDR3 is 14 amino acids long. J lost 2 bases, V lost 5 bases, and 6 bases had no gene match. The material sequenced was PBMCs from blood, taken about 14 days before vaccination. The chain employs TRBV7-2 and TRBJ2-7, with 7 bases lining up with TRBD2. This receptor was taken from a man in his fifties or sixties who received an inactivated influenza vaccine. The CDR3 bases are TGTGCCAGCAGCCCTCAGCGGGGCACCTACGAGCAGTACTTC. Translating it yields CASSPQRGTYEQYF.